The present TCR beta chain was sequenced within a study of tumor-infiltrating lymphocytes in primary liver carcinoma. Trimming left V 2 bases short and J 10 bases short, with 17 bases between. The CDR3 runs to 15 residues. The germline V gene encodes CDR1 KGHDR and CDR2 SFDVKD. The source material, roughly 18-32 mg of unsorted bulk tissue, was used to co-extract RNA and DNA. Priming with a constant-region primer yielded TCR beta cDNA from about 540 ng total RNA. Amplification in three nested multiplex PCR rounds with slightly modified ARM-PCR gave rise to TCR beta libraries. A C-beta reverse primer and TRBV1-TRBV30 forward primers served in each of the first two PCR rounds, at about 9 cycles apiece. TCRdb redid the calling of the multiplex PCR reads with MiXCR, one entry per CDR3 protein. Here the sample spans 65,000 to 90,000 distinct CDR3 sequences, more than 65% being singletons. This clonotype was found many times.

The gene calls are TRBV24-1 and TRBJ2-1, with a tentative D call TRBD2 (5 bases). The source is a man aged 35 to 55 with primary liver carcinoma and hepatitis B virus infection. Sequencing was carried out using liver tumor tissue from sampling region 1. The subset was: tumor region T1, superior pole. The CDR3 coding sequence is TGTGCCACCAGTGATTCGCGGGCCTCCTTAAGCGAGCAGTTCTTC. Its protein product is CATSDSRASLSEQFF.